One sample yielded the 3 T cell receptor beta chains listed below, sequenced in a study of CD8 T cells in ankylosing spondylitis. Broader study findings: For ankylosing spondylitis blood, a TCR beta motif of eight or nine highly homologous variants appeared characteristic.

Their antigen targets remain unknown. TCRdb itself ran the 5' RACE reads through MiXCR, one entry per CDR3 protein. The table records roughly 490,000 distinct CDR3 sequences, under 5.5% of them present only once. Sequencing was carried out using blood, either unsorted or a sorted T cell fraction (not recorded which). The receptors originated from a male donor with ankylosing spondylitis.

The gene calls are TRBV7-9 and TRBJ2-5; D perhaps matches TRBD1 (5 bases). From germline, CDR1 is SEHNR and CDR2 FQNEAQ (reference sequence). This CDR3 comprises 15 residues. The ends were cut back, 0 bases at V and 2 bases at J, with 10 bases in the middle. The CDR3 nucleotides read TGTGCCAGCAGCTTAGCCAGGGTTGGGCAAGAGACCCAGTACTTC. Its protein is CASSLARVGQETQYF.

This clonotype appeared a few times. The chain couples TRBV20-1 to TRBJ2-5; D call uncertain. Trimming left V 3 bases short and J 5 bases short, with 13 bases between. Germline assignment: CDR1 DFQATT and CDR2 SNEGSKA (reference sequence). The CDR3 runs 13 residues. CDR3: CSASDDRLETQYF. The CDR3 nucleotides are TGCAGTGCTAGCGACGATCGGTTGGAGACCCAGTACTTC.

V gene TRBV6-5 combines with J gene TRBJ1-4; D gene ambiguous. Germline V gene sequence: CDR1 MNHEY, CDR2 SVGAGI. The ends were cut back, 4 bases at V and 8 bases at J, with 14 bases in the middle. This CDR3 region has 14 residues. The CDR3 DNA follows: TGTGCCAGCAGTTCCCCCGGGTTAAGCGAAAAACTGTTTTTT. This gives the protein CASSSPGLSEKLFF.